This T cell receptor (beta chain) is from a study of vaccination effects on CD4 cells after COVID-19. Antigen-specific CD4+ T cells were expanded with viral peptide pools in the ViraFEST assay before sequencing. Investigators separated out CD4+ T cells once around nine days of culture had passed. SARS-CoV-2 infected the person between March and December 2020, as confirmed by PCR. Cultivation was performed at 1.5 million to 2.5 million PBMC per well with roughly 9.1 IU/ml IL-2 and around 10 ug/ml peptides added. At days 3 and 7, half of the medium was exchanged for IL-2 medium. Method: immunoSEQ multiplex PCR; TCRdb's copy keeps in-frame clones and lacks some. This table has some 25,000 clones, 65% to 85% appearing once. Points on this clone: Its matching antigen is unknown.

Study-wide findings and caveats: Convalescent post-vaccine spike-reactive clones were mostly newly vaccine-induced. Few convalescent patients, and no early post-infection timepoints, were available to the study.

The sequenced sample was CD4+ T cells from PBMCs cultured with SARS-CoV-2 spike peptides, obtained before COVID-19 vaccination. The source is a human donor who had a prior SARS-CoV-2 infection.

CDR3 in DNA: TGTGCCATCCGTACTAGCGGGGACTACGAGCAGTACTTC. As protein: CAIRTSGDYEQYF. V usage is TRBV10-3 and J usage is TRBJ2-7; 10 bases are shared with TRBD2. V lost 8 bases, J lost 3 bases, and 4 bases stayed unmatched. The germline V gene has CDR1 ENHRY and CDR2 SYGVKD. The CDR3 consists of 13 residues.